This T cell receptor (beta chain) was recovered during a study of cytomegalovirus exposure and HLA in healthy donors. General study results and limits: Sequence variants that were highly shared formed a cluster that was likely a sequencing artifact. As immune exposure information, only CMV serostatus was available.

Note on this clone: No antigen is known for it.

Germline V gene lookup returns CDR1 MGHDK and CDR2 SYGVNS. With V trimmed by 3 bases and J by 2 bases, 7 bases remained unmatched. This CDR3 spans 15 amino acids. Primers: 60 Vbeta forward and 13 Jbeta reverse. How the authors handled the data: A later analysis tallied about 80 million unique TCR beta chains, 8.5 million to 11 million of them shared. Only in-frame clones appear in the TCRdb table, and some are missing; sequencing was by immunoSEQ multiplex PCR. V and J calls and clone size follow that table, whereas D and trimming were derived from the DNA. The table includes roughly 120,000 clones, around 82% detected once.

Material: PBMCs. The clonotype was recovered from a male donor in good health and CMV-seropositive. This chain uses TRBV25-1 with TRBJ2-7; 7 nucleotides match TRBD1. The CDR3 loop is CASSELGQEAYEQYF. Here the CDR3 DNA reads TGTGCCAGCAGTGAGCTCGGACAGGAGGCCTACGAGCAGTACTTC.